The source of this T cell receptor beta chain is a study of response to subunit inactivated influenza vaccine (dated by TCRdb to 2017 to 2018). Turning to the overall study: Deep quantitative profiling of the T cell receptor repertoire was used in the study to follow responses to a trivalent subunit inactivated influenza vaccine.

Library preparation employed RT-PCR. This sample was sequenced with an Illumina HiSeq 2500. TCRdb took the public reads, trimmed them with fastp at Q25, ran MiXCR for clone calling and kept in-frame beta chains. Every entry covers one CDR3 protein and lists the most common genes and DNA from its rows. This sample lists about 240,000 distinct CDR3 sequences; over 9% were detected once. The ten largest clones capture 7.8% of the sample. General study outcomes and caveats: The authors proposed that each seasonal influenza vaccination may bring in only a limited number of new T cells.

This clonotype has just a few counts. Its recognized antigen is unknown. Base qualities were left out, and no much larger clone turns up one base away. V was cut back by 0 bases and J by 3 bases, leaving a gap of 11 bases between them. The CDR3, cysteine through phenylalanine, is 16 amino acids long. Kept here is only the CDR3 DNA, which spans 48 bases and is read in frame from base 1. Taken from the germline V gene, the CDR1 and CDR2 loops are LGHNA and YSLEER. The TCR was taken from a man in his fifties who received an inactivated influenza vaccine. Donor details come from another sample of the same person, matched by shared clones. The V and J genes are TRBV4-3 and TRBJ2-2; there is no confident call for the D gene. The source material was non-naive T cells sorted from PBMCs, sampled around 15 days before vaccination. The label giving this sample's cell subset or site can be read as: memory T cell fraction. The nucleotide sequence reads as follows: TGCGCCAGCAGCCAAGATAGGGTGACGTACACCGGGGAGCTGTTTTTT. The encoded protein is CASSQDRVTYTGELFF.